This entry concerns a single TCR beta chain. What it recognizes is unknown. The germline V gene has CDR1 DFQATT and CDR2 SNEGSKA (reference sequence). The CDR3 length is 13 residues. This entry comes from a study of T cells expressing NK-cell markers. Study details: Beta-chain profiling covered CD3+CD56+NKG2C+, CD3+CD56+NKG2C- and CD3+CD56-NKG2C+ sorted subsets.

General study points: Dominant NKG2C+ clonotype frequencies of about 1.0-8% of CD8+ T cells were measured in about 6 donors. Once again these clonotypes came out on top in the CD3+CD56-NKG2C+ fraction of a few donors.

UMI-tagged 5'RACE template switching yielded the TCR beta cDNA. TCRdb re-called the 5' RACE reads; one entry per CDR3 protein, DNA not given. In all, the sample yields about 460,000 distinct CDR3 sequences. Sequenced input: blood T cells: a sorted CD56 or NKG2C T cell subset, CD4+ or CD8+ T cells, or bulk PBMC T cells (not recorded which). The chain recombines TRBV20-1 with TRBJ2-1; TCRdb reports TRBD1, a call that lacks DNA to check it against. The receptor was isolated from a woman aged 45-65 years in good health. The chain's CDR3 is CSARAGTGGEQFF.